The clone carrying this T cell receptor beta chain was detected a few times. Its matching antigen is unknown. Clones were read by immunoSEQ multiplex PCR, and TCRdb kept only the in-frame ones, dropping some. Of tens of thousands of clones listed, roughly 80% are singletons. Blood got drawn at baseline, again on cycle 4 day 1, and then on cycle 7 day 1. These data are taken from a study of OX40 agonist ivuxolimab in advanced cancers. The overall study: The dose of intravenous ivuxolimab that patients received every 2 weeks ranged from 0.01 to 10 mg/kg. Study-wide points: On average, CD8+ T cells had more expanded clones than CD4+.

There are 13 residues in the CDR3. Germline CDR1 and CDR2: SQVTM and ANQGSEA. Trimming removed 4 bases from V and 7 bases from J, with 11 bases in between. This TCR was recovered from an adult with an advanced solid tumor such as melanoma, head and neck, liver or kidney cancer. The chain recombines TRBV29-1 with TRBJ1-6; D is unclear. Sequencing was performed on CD4+ or CD8+ T cells sorted from blood, taken in a trial of the OX40 agonist ivuxolimab. CDR3 DNA sequence: TGCAGCGTTGGTGACGGCCGAAATTCACCCCTCCACTTT. Residues: CSVGDGRNSPLHF.